The clone carrying this T cell receptor beta chain occurred a few times. Its target is unknown. This record belongs to a study of Graves' ophthalmopathy and Graves' hyperthyroidism. V dropped 4 bases and J dropped 0 bases, with 10 bases sitting between them. The CDR3 runs to 15 residues. Germline V lookup: CDR1 SGHRS, CDR2 YFSETQ. TCR beta CDR3 amplification used RNA transcripts. An initial RT-PCR round employing HTBI primers preceded a second-round multiplex PCR. MiXCR was run by TCRdb on the multiplex PCR reads, yielding one entry per CDR3 protein. The data show about 550,000 distinct CDR3 sequences, less than 40% seen once. The study, taken as a whole, reports: The authors also found most expanded thyroid clonotypes above 0.001 frequency in blood. Between ophthalmopathy and stable hyperthyroidism, a 13-signature model drew a separation with 85% to 90% sensitivity and about 80% specificity.

This TCR was recovered from an adult man with Graves' hyperthyroidism. The sequencing sample was made of peripheral blood or thyroid tissue (not recorded which). The chain is built from TRBV5-1 and TRBJ2-2; TRBD1 might be the D (5 bases). CDR3 amino acids: CASSLDTANTGELFF. CDR3 nucleotides: TGCGCCAGCAGCCTGGACACCGCGAACACCGGGGAGCTGTTTTTT.